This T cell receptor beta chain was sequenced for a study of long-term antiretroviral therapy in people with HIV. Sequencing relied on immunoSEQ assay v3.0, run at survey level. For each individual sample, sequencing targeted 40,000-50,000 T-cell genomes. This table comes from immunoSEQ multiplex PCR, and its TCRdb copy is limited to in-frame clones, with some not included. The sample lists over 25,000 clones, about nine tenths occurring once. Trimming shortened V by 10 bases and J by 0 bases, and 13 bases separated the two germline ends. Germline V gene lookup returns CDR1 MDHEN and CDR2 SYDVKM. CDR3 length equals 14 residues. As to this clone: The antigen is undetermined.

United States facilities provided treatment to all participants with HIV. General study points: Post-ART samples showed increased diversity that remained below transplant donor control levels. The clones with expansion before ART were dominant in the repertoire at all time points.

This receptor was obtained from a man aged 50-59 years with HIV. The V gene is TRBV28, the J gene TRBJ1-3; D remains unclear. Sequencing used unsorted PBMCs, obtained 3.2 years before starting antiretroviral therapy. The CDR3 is CATGRPGSGNTIYF. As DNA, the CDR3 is TGTGCCACCGGACGGCCAGGCTCTGGAAACACCATATATTTT.